The sequence of this T cell receptor (beta chain) was determined in a study of type 1 and type 2 diabetes patients. Germline V CDR1 and CDR2: MDHEN, SYDVKM. V lost 5 bases and J lost 7; bases outside the gene matches: 11. This CDR3 is 15 amino acids long. Genomic DNA was the PCR template. Amplification of the beta chain CDR3 used 30 forward and 13 reverse multiplex primers. In TCRdb, the multiplex PCR reads were re-called with MiXCR into one record per CDR3 protein. The sample has 250,000 to 300,000 distinct CDR3 sequences, around 47% seen once. The origin of this receptor is a man aged 18 to 29 with type 2 diabetes. Source material: peripheral blood mononuclear cells (PBMCs). This chain links TRBV28 with TRBJ1-2; 9 nucleotides match TRBD1. The CDR3 region is CASSTPGTGRGGYTF. In DNA, the CDR3 is TGTGCCAGCAGTACGCCCGGGACAGGGCGGGGTGGCTACACCTTC.